This TCR beta chain was profiled in a study of cytomegalovirus exposure and HLA in healthy donors. Study-wide points: Overall, roughly 150 TCR beta chains were annotated as cytomegalovirus-associated. Under in vitro conditions, a few CMV-associated chains were confirmed as specific for CMV antigens. On later analysis, the bulk of CMV-associated TCR beta chains appeared to be HLA-restricted.

Germline V lookup: CDR1 MDHEN, CDR2 SYDVKM. The length of the CDR3 is 13 residues. Between the trimmed V and J ends, which lost 2 bases and 6 bases, there was a span of 7 bases. Both 60 Vbeta primers and 13 Jbeta primers went into the PCR. Using immunoSEQ multiplex PCR, the repertoire was profiled, and TCRdb retains in-frame clones only, with some absent. The sample consists of about 88,000 clones, just under 90% of them appearing once. This clone was detected only once. Its matching antigen is unknown. The specimen was PBMCs. This receptor was identified in a man aged 18 to 35 in good health and CMV-seronegative. This chain joins TRBV28 and TRBJ2-2; a weak D match, TRBD2 (5 bases). The CDR3 DNA sequence: TGTGCCAGCAGTTTAACTAGGTCCGGGGAGCTGTTTTTT. Translating it yields CASSLTRSGELFF.